This is a list of T cell receptor beta chains from one sample in a study of blood T cell repertoires in COVID-19. TCRdb's copy holds only in-frame clones and misses some; the assay was immunoSEQ multiplex PCR. The data show approximately 200,000 clones, around 88% seen once. Specimen: peripheral blood. These receptors were taken from a woman younger than 45 with acute or convalescent COVID-19. Each CDR3 is given with its conserved first and last residue. The D gene is left open where the match is weak. Rows give clone size only sometimes, using once, few, many, or a class for an expanded clone.

CDR3nt	CDR3aa	abundance	d_gene	v_gene	j_gene
TGTGCCAGCAGTTCCCTGACTAGCGGGAGGCATCAAGAGACCCAGTACTTC	CASSSLTSGRHQETQYF	-	TRBD2	TRBV28	TRBJ2-5
TGTGCCAGCAGCCGGAGGACCATGAACACTGAAGCTTTCTTT	CASSRRTMNTEAFF	-	-	TRBV5-6	TRBJ1-1
TGTGCCACCAGCAGAGGCGGCGGGGTAGATACGCAGTATTTT	CATSRGGGVDTQYF	-	-	TRBV15	TRBJ2-3
TGTGCCAGCAGCCAATACCGGGACAGGATAAATGAGCAGTTCTTC	CASSQYRDRINEQFF	once	TRBD1	TRBV7-9	TRBJ2-1
TGTGCCAGCAGCCCGAGCCCGGGACAGGGGGCGGATGAGCAGTTCTTC	CASSPSPGQGADEQFF	-	TRBD1	TRBV9	TRBJ2-1
TGTGCCAGCAGCTTAGAGGAAGGGGAGCTGTTTTTT	CASSLEEGELFF	-	-	TRBV5-4	TRBJ2-2
TGCGCCAGCTCTAACCCCGGGGGTACGCAGTATTTT	CASSNPGGTQYF	-	-	TRBV4-1	TRBJ2-3
TGCGCCAGCAGCCCGCCGGGACAGGGGACCTACGAGCAGTACTTC	CASSPPGQGTYEQYF	-	TRBD1	TRBV4-1	TRBJ2-7
TGTGCCAGCAGTTACAAGGGAGGGGACACTGAAGCTTTCTTT	CASSYKGGDTEAFF	-	-	TRBV6-5	TRBJ1-1
TGTGCCAGCAGGGACCGGGAGTTCGGGAGTACAGATACGCAGTATTTT	CASRDREFGSTDTQYF	-	-	TRBV6-6	TRBJ2-3
TGTGCCAGCAGCTCTATAGGGCAGGGAGAGACCCAGTACTTC	CASSSIGQGETQYF	-	-	TRBV7-9	TRBJ2-5
TGTGCCAGCGGTAAAACTAGTATCGATGAGCAGTTCTTC	CASGKTSIDEQFF	-	-	TRBV5-6	TRBJ2-1
TGCGCCAGCAGGGGGGGACTAGCGAACAATGAGCAGTTCTTC	CASRGGLANNEQFF	-	TRBD2	TRBV10-2	TRBJ2-1
TGTGCCAGCAGTTACTCAGACAGGGGGGCTTTCTTT	CASSYSDRGAFF	-	TRBD1	TRBV6-5	TRBJ1-1
TGTGCCAGCAGGGGTTGGGGGCATTACGCCGGGGAGCTGTTTTTT	CASRGWGHYAGELFF	-	-	TRBV28	TRBJ2-2
TGTGCCAGCAGCCGTTATGGGGGGGGCTTTGCCGGGGAGCTGTTTTTT	CASSRYGGGFAGELFF	once	-	TRBV3-1/TRBV3-2	TRBJ2-2
TGTGCCAGCAGTTTATGGGGGGCTAATGGCTACACCTTC	CASSLWGANGYTF	few	-	TRBV28	TRBJ1-2
TGTGCCAGCAGCTTGGTTGGGGTGGGGCACTCCTTC	CASSLVGVGHSF	-	-	TRBV5-8	TRBJ2-7
TGTGCCACCCGATCTGGGGCCGGAGAAAAACTGTTTTTT	CATRSGAGEKLFF	-	-	TRBV28	TRBJ1-4
TGTGCCAGGTTGGGGGGGAGGAACACTGAAGCTTTCTTT	CARLGGRNTEAFF	-	-	TRBV6-5	TRBJ1-1
TGTGCCAGCAGCCCCGTTAACACAGATACGCAGTATTTT	CASSPVNTDTQYF	-	-	TRBV3-1/TRBV3-2	TRBJ2-3
TGTGCCAGCGTAACTGCTGGAGGGACCCAGTACTTC	CASVTAGGTQYF	-	-	TRBV6-5	TRBJ2-5
TGTGCCAGCAGCGCGTCAGGGATTTCATCCGGGGAGCTGTTTTTT	CASSASGISSGELFF	-	-	TRBV9	TRBJ2-2
TGTGCCAGCACCAAGACAGGGGGCGGCTATGGCTACACCTTC	CASTKTGGGYGYTF	few	TRBD1	TRBV27	TRBJ1-2